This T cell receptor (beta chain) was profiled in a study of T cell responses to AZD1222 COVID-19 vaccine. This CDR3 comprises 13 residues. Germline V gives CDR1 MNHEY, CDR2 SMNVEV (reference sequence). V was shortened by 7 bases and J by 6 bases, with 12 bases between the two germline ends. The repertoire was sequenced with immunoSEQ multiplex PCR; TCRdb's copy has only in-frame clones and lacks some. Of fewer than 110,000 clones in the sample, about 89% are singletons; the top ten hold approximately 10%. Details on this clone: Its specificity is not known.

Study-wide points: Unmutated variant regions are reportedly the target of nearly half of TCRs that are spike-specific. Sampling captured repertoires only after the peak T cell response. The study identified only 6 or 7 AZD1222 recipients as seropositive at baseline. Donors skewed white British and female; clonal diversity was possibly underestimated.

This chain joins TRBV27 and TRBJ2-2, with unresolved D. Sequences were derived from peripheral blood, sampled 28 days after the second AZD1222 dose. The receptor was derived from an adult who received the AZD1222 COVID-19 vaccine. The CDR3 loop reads CASNKKGAGELFF. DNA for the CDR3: TGTGCCAGCAACAAAAAAGGCGCCGGGGAGCTGTTTTTT.